Following are 25 T cell receptor beta chains from one sample sequenced in a study of cytomegalovirus exposure and HLA in healthy donors. PCR was performed using 60 Vbeta and 13 Jbeta primers. Profiled with immunoSEQ multiplex PCR; TCRdb holds only in-frame clones, not every one. The data hold approximately 90,000 clones, with about 80% observed a single time. Sequenced: PBMCs. The receptors stem from a male donor in good health and CMV-seronegative.

This clone appeared a few times. The chain combines TRBV10-1 with TRBJ2-3; 9 bases are a match to TRBD2. The CDR3 runs 16 residues. The germline V gene encodes CDR1 WNHNN and CDR2 SYGVQD (reference sequence). Germline trimming cut 2 bases from V and 3 bases from J; bases unmatched to any gene: 6. The CDR3 sequence is CASSEIAGDRTDTQYF. CDR3 nucleotides: TGCGCCAGCAGTGAGATAGCGGGAGATCGTACAGATACGCAGTATTTT.

This rearrangement joins TRBV7-2 to TRBJ2-1, with 11 positions matching TRBD1. CDR3 length equals 16 residues. The ends lost 4 bases at V and 7 bases at J; junction bases unmatched: 9. CDR1 is SGHTA, CDR2 FQGNSA, per germline. Here the CDR3 reads CASSSYRDRGFNEQFF. Here the CDR3 DNA reads TGTGCCAGCAGCTCCTACCGGGACAGGGGGTTTAATGAGCAGTTCTTC.

The V gene is TRBV27, the J gene TRBJ1-1, with TRBD1 matching 7 bases. V lost 8 bases to trimming and J lost 1 base; unmatched junction nucleotides: 10. Germline CDR1 reads MNHEY; CDR2 reads SMNVEV (reference sequence). The CDR3 runs to 15 residues. This CDR3 reads CASRRPRGPNTEAFF. The CDR3 DNA follows: TGTGCCAGCCGGAGACCGAGGGGGCCGAACACTGAAGCTTTCTTT.

The rearrangement links TRBV6-4 to TRBJ2-7; D is uncertain. Germline-derived CDR1 and CDR2 are MRHNA and SNTAGT. The CDR3 covers 11 residues. The V end was cut by 8 bases, the J end by 3 bases, with 8 bases between. CDR3 DNA: TGTGCCAGCCCTATTTGCTACGAGCAGTACTTC. Its protein is CASPICYEQYF.

This sequence joins TRBV5-1 and TRBJ2-2, with 10 positions matching TRBD1. With 2 bases clipped from V and 4 bases from J, the junction kept 5 bases outside the gene matches. This CDR3 comprises 16 residues. Germline-derived CDR1 and CDR2 are SGHRS and YFSETQ. The CDR3, as DNA: TGCGCCAGCAGCTTATCCGGGACAGGGGCCACCGGGGAGCTGTTTTTT. Translated, it gives CASSLSGTGATGELFF.

This sequence joins TRBV29-1 and TRBJ2-1, with 11 nucleotides matching TRBD1. The V gene's germline CDR1 is SQVTM and CDR2 ANQGSEA. V was clipped by 6 bases and J by 6 bases; unmatched bases: 10. The CDR3 length is 15 residues. CDR3 DNA: TGCAGCGTACCGACCGGACAGGGGGCCGTCAATGAGCAGTTCTTC. Protein sequence: CSVPTGQGAVNEQFF.

The V gene is TRBV28, the J gene TRBJ1-2; possible D gene TRBD1, 6 bases. The CDR3 is 12 amino acids. V was shortened by 4 bases and J by 7 bases, with 10 bases between the two germline ends. Germline assignment: CDR1 MDHEN and CDR2 SYDVKM. CDR3 residues: CASSSGAGGYTF. The DNA for the CDR3 is TGTGCCAGCAGTTCAGGGGCGGGTGGCTACACCTTC.

This rearrangement joins TRBV7-2 to TRBJ2-5, with 7 bases that match TRBD2. The CDR3 spans 13 residues. Germline V gene data show CDR1 as SGHTA and CDR2 as FQGNSA. Trimming took 3 bases from V and 5 from J; bases not matched to a gene: 3. CDR3 coding DNA: TGTGCCAGCAGCTTCAGCGGGGAGGAGACCCAGTACTTC. Its translation is CASSFSGEETQYF.

This chain links TRBV10-3 with TRBJ1-2; TRBD1 aligns across 10 bases. Germline trimming cut 2 bases from V and 7 bases from J; bases unmatched to any gene: 10. The CDR3 is made up of 16 amino acids. CDR1 is ENHRY, CDR2 SYGVKD, per germline. The CDR3 DNA sequence: TGTGCCATCAGTGAGGGGACAGGGGAGTTAACGCGTGGCTACACCTTC. Encoded protein: CAISEGTGELTRGYTF.

The chain combines TRBV2 with TRBJ2-7; D remains unclear. The CDR3 sequence is 13 residues long. Germline loops: CDR1 SNHLY, CDR2 FYNNEI. The V and J ends lost 3 bases and 7 bases respectively, with 13 bases between them. The CDR3 loop is CASSEAKRSEQYF. The CDR3 DNA is TGTGCCAGCAGTGAGGCCAAAAGATCTGAGCAGTACTTC.

The chain employs TRBV5-1 and TRBJ1-2, with D perhaps matching TRBD1 (5 bases). V lost 0 bases to trimming and J lost 1 base, with 10 bases between them. Looked up from germline, CDR1 is SGHRS and CDR2 is YFSETQ. This CDR3 has 15 residues. The CDR3 DNA reads TGCGCCAGCAGCTTGGCGGGGGACCGTAACTATGGCTACACCTTC. Its protein product is CASSLAGDRNYGYTF.

This sequence joins TRBV11-2 and TRBJ1-2; D possibly corresponds to TRBD1 (5 bases). The CDR3 contains 15 residues. V lost 5 bases, J lost 7 bases, and 20 bases lay in between. The germline gives CDR1 SGHAT, CDR2 FQNNGV. The CDR3: CASSPVRGGIGGYTF. The CDR3 region has the DNA TGTGCCAGCAGCCCCGTCCGGGGGGGAATCGGTGGCTACACCTTC.

This chain links TRBV7-2 with TRBJ1-1, with D maybe TRBD1 (6 bases). V lost 2 bases, J lost 10 bases, and 14 bases lay in between. Looked up from germline, CDR1 is SGHTA and CDR2 is FQGNSA. CDR3 length: 13 amino acids. The CDR3 reads CASSLPSTGTAFF. CDR3 sequence (DNA): TGTGCCAGCAGCTTACCCTCGACAGGAACAGCTTTCTTT.

The chain combines TRBV28 with TRBJ1-3; tentatively, D is TRBD1 (5 bases). The V gene lost 5 bases and the J gene lost 0 bases, with 11 bases spanning the gap. The CDR3 sequence is 15 residues long. Per the germline V gene, CDR1 is MDHEN and CDR2 is SYDVKM. The CDR3, as DNA: TGTGCCAGCAGTCGACAGCCTCTCTCTGGAAACACCATATATTTT. Encoded protein: CASSRQPLSGNTIYF.

This chain links TRBV28 with TRBJ1-2; D is possibly TRBD1 (5 bases). V dropped 7 bases and J dropped 7 bases, with 22 bases sitting between them. CDR3 length: 15 amino acids. The germline gives CDR1 MDHEN, CDR2 SYDVKM. The CDR3 is CASTGDFRAPSGYTF. The CDR3 DNA sequence: TGTGCCAGCACCGGGGACTTCCGTGCCCCTTCTGGCTACACCTTC.

The rearrangement uses TRBV7-2 and TRBJ2-3; TRBD2 matches 8 bases. V trimming: 2 bases; J trimming: 1 base; junction bases outside the gene matches: 5. This CDR3 comprises 16 residues. Germline V gene data show CDR1 as SGHTA and CDR2 as FQGNSA. The CDR3 DNA sequence: TGTGCCAGCAGCTTACCTCTAGCGGGTGGCACAGATACGCAGTATTTT. It is translated as CASSLPLAGGTDTQYF.

This clone was seen only once. The chain couples TRBV27 to TRBJ1-1, with D unclear. Trimming cost V 2 bases and J 3 bases, with 7 bases left between them. The length of the CDR3 is 13 residues. CDR1 is MNHEY and CDR2 is SMNVEV in the germline V gene (reference sequence). The CDR3: CASSLTIDTEAFF. The CDR3 DNA sequence: TGTGCCAGCAGTTTAACTATAGACACTGAAGCTTTCTTT.

The chain links TRBV25-1 to TRBJ2-2; no reliable D call. CDR1 MGHDK and CDR2 SYGVNS come from the germline V gene. V dropped 6 bases and J dropped 1 base, with 12 bases sitting between them. CDR3 length equals 15 residues. Written as DNA, the CDR3 is TGTGCCAGCAGGTTAACGCGAGGGAACACCGGGGAGCTGTTTTTT. Translating gives CASRLTRGNTGELFF.

The chain links TRBV7-3 to TRBJ1-1; TRBD1 aligns across 7 bases. This CDR3 contains 13 residues. V shed 1 base, J shed 4 bases, and the junction held 0 bases outside the gene matches. CDR1 is SGHTA and CDR2 is FQGTGA in the germline V gene. In DNA, the CDR3 is TGTGCCAGCAGCTTAAGGGACAGCACTGAAGCTTTCTTT. Protein product: CASSLRDSTEAFF.

The rearrangement uses TRBV30 and TRBJ1-2, with 8 bases lining up with TRBD1. This CDR3 has 16 amino acids. J was trimmed by 8 bases and V by 0 bases; bases with no gene match: 14. Germline values: CDR1 GTSNPN, CDR2 SVGIG (reference sequence). CDR3 DNA: TGTGCCTGGAGTGTACGGGGGACAGGCACGTCGATGGGCTACACCTTC. This translates into CAWSVRGTGTSMGYTF.

The chain employs TRBV2 and TRBJ1-4, with 7 nucleotides matching TRBD1. Germline V CDR1 and CDR2: SNHLY, FYNNEI. CDR3 length: 15 amino acids. With 5 bases clipped from V and 8 bases from J, the junction kept 11 bases outside the gene matches. The CDR3 nucleotides read TGTGCCAGCAGTTCCGACAGGGTGATTAACGAAAAACTGTTTTTT. This sequence encodes CASSSDRVINEKLFF.

The rearrangement links TRBV12-5 to TRBJ1-3; 7 positions agree with TRBD1. This CDR3 has 14 amino acids. V gave up 11 bases and J gave up 0 bases; unmatched junction bases: 7. Looked up from germline, CDR1 is LGHNT and CDR2 is FRNRAP. The CDR3 DNA is TGTGCTGATCGACAGGGACTCTCTGGAAACACCATATATTTT. It is translated as CADRQGLSGNTIYF.

The V and J genes are TRBV19 and TRBJ2-2, with TRBD1 matching 7 bases. This CDR3 is built from 14 residues. The V and J ends lost 6 bases and 2 bases, in that order; junction bases with no gene match: 3. Germline V gene sequence: CDR1 LNHDA, CDR2 SQIVND (reference sequence). CDR3 nucleotides: TGTGCCAGTAGGGGGACAGCCAACACCGGGGAGCTGTTTTTT. Translating it yields CASRGTANTGELFF.

The rearrangement uses TRBV5-4 and TRBJ2-5; TRBD2 matches at 9 bases. With 0 bases clipped from V and 5 bases from J, the junction kept 5 bases outside the gene matches. The CDR3 length is 15 residues. Germline V lookup: CDR1 SGHNT, CDR2 YYREEE (reference sequence). The CDR3 protein is CASSLEASGVETQYF. The DNA of the CDR3 is TGTGCCAGCAGCTTGGAGGCTAGCGGGGTTGAGACCCAGTACTTC.

A few counts support this clone. This chain uses TRBV9 with TRBJ1-1, with TRBD1 matching 10 bases. CDR1 and CDR2 (germline): SGDLS, YYNGEE. The CDR3 has 14 amino acids. V was pared by 0 bases and J by 11 bases, with 7 bases of the junction left unmatched. The chain's CDR3 is CASSVEGGQGRAFF. DNA for the CDR3: TGTGCCAGCAGCGTAGAGGGGGGACAGGGGCGGGCTTTCTTT.